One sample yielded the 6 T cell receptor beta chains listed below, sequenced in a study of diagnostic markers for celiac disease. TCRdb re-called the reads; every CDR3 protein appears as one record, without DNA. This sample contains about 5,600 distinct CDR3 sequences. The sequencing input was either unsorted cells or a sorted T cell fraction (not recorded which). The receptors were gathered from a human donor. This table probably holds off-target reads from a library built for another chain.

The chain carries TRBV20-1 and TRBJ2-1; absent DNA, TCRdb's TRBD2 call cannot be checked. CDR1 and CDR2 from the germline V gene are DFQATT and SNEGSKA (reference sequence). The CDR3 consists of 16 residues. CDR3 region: CSARPPLATPGNEQFF.

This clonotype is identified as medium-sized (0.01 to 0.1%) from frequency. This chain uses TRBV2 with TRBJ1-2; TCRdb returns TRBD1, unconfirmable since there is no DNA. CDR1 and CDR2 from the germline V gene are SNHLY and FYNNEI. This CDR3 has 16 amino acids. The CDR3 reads CASSDALGQGAYGYTF.

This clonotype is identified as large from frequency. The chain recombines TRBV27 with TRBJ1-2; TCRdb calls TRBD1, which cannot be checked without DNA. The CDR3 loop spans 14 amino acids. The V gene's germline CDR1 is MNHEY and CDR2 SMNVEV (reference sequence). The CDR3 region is CASSLQGFAYGYTF.

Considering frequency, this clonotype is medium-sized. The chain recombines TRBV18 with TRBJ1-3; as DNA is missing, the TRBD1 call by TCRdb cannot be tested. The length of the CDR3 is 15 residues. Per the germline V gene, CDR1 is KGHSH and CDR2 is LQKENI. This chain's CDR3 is CASSPSGQIGNTIYF.

The CDR3 reads CASSLTADLGGTEAFF. J is TRBJ1-1 and V is TRBV7-9. Germline V CDR1 and CDR2: SEHNR, FQNEAQ (reference sequence). The CDR3 length is 16 residues. Complete variable domain (other parts from reference TRBV7-9 and TRBJ1-1): DTGVSQNPRHKITKRGQNVTFRCDPISEHNRLYWYRQTLGQGPEFLTYFQNEAQLEKSRLLSDRFSAERPKGSFSTLEIQRTEQGDSAMYLCASSLTADLGGTEAFFGQGTRLTVV.

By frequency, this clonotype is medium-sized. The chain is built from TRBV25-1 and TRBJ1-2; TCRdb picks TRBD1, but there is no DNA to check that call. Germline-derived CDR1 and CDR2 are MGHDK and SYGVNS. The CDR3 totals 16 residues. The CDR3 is CASSESLGGASYGYTF.